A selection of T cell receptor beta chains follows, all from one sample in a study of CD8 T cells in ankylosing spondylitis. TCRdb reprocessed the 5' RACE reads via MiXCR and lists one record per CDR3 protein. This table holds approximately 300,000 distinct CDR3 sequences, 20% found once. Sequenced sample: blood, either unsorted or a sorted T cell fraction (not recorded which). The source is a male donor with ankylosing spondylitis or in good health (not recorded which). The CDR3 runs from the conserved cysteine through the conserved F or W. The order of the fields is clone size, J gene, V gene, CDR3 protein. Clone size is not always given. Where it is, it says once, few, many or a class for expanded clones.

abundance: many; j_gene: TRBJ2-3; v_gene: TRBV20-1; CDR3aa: CSARDIGVPPSTDTQYF
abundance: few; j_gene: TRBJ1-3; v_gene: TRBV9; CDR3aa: CASSVGQGGGNTIYF
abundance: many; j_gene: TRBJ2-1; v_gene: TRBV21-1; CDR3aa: CASSTRLAGGYNEQFF
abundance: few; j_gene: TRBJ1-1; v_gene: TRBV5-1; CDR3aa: CASSFSGGGNTEAFF
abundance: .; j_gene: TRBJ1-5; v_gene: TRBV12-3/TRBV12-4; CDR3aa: CASGGGGRGQPQHF
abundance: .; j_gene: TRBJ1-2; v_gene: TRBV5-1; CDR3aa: CASSLISDRLNYGYTF
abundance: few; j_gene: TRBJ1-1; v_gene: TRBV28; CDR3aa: CASSPGGRGWAEAFF
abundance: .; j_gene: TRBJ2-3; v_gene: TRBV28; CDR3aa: CASSPPPGTEPWGYF
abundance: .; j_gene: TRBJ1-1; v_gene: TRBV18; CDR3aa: CASSRTMVEAFF
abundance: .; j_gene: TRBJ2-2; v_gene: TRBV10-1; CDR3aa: CASQATANTGELFF
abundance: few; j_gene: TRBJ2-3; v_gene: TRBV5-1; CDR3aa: CASSTQTGNADTQYF
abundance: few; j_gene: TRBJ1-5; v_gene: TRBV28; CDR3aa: CASSRGQSNQPQHF
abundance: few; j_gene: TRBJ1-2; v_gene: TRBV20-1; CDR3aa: CSVGGVAYGYTF
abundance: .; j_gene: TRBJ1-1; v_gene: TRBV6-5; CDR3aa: CASSLTGIQGEAFF
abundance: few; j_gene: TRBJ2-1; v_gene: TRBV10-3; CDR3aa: CAISDLAGGPYNEQFF
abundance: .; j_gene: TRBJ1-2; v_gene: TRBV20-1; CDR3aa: CSAPYSAGYGYTF
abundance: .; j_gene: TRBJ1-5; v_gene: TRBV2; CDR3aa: CASSEGRPNQPQHF
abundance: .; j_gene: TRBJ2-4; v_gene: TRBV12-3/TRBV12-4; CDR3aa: CASSDGTTHPGNIQYF
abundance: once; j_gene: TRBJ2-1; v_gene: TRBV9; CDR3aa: CASSVGGLAGGPRSYNEQFF
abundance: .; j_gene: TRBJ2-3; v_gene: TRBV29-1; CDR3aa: CSVVSTSGTGPDTQYF
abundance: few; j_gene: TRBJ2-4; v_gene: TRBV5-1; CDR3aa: CASSPRGGVAKNIQYF
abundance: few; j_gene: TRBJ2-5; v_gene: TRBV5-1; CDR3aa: CASSISGQFQETQYF
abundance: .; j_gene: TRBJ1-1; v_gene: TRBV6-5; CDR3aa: CASSYGGRMNTEAFF
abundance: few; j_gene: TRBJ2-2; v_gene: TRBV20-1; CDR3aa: CSASGSTGELFF
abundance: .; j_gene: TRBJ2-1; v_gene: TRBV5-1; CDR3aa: CASSVGTGALNNEQFF
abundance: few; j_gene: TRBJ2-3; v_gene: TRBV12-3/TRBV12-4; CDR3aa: CASSPGVTDTQYF
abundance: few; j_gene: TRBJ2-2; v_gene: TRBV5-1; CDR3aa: CASSLGSLNTGELFF
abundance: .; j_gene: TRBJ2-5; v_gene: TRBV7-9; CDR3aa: CASSPRQGETQYF
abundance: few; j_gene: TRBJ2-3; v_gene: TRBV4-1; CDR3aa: CASSRRASADTQYF
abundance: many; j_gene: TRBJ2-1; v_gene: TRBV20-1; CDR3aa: CSASSLAGAFGEQFF
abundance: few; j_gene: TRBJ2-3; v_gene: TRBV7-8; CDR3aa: CASSIDSGGGTDTQYF
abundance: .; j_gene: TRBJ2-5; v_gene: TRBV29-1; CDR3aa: CSAEGGRAPQETQYF
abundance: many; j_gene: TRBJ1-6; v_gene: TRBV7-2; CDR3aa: CASSFPLTPLHF
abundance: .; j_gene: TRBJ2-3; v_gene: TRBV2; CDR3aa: CASSEEERGVTDTQYF
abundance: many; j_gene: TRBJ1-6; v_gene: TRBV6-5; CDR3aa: CASSYSTGNSPLHF
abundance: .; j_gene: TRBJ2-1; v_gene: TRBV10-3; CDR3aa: CATSPGSYNAQFF
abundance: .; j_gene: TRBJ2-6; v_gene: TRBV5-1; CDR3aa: CASSWDRGLGANVLTF
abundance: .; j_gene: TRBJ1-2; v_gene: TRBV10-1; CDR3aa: CASSGDRGNGYTF
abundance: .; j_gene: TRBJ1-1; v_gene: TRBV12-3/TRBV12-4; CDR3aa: CASSSGSNTEAFF
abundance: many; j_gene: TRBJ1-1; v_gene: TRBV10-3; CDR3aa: CAIKGRGVGNTEAFF
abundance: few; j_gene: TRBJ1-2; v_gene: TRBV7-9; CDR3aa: CASSLREGDYGYTF
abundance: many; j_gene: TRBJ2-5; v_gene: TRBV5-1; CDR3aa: CASMLQETQYF
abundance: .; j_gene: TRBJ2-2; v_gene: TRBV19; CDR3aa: CASSIGGGPTGELFF
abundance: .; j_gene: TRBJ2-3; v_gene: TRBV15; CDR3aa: CATSTPRGGVNTQYF
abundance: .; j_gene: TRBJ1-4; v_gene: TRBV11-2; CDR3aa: CASSLPRGEKLFF
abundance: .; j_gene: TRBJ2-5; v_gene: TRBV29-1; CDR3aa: CSAPAGTETQYF
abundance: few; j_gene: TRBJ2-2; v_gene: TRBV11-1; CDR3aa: CASSSSLSGSGDTGELFF
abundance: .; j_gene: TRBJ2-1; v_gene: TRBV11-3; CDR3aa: CASSLDRGGLGYNEQFF
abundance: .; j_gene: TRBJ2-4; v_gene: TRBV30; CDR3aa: CAWTGPGMNIQYF
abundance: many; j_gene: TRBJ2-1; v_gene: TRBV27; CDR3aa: CASSLALAGEQFF
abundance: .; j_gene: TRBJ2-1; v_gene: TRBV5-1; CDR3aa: CASSLARLPTRGDEQFF
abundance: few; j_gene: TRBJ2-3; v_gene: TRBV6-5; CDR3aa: CASSYTGGGTDTQYF
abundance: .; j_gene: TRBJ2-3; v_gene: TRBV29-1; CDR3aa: CSMSSGGTDTQYF